The present TCR beta chain was sequenced within a study of regulatory T cells in long-lasting Graves disease (dated by TCRdb to the early 2020s). The study in broad terms: Persistent Graves' disease was defined as persistently positive TSH receptor autoantibodies together with antithyroid drug treatment for over 5 years. This study used TCR sequencing and RNA sequencing of peripheral blood to compare persistent Graves' disease patients against newly diagnosed Graves' disease patients. The study took place in China and was registered as a clinical trial. A total of some 33 samples were covered by TCR sequencing, comprising some 13 persistent and 20 newly diagnosed Graves' disease patients. Antithyroid drugs had been taken for approximately 9.7 years on average by persistent Graves' disease patients in the clinical cohort. The paper's findings and limits, for the study overall: Persistent disease showed preferential use of TRBV28, TRBJ1-2 and TRBJ2-5, whereas newly diagnosed disease favored TRBV20-1 and TRBJ2-1. The authors noted that the small sample size was a limitation that may lower accuracy. Compared with newly diagnosed patients, patients with persistent Graves' disease had lower TCR Shannon entropy and fewer highly expanded clones, which suggests clonal expansion. The study examined only peripheral blood because the primary lesion, thyroid tissue, could not be accessed. More public clonotypes were shared among persistent patients (under 3,000) than among newly diagnosed patients (over 900). Only the TCR beta chain was sequenced and analyzed.

Comment on this clonotype: Its target antigen remains unknown. Relative to the germline gene, one junction end is altered; a read error may explain this.

The library was generated by multiplex PCR. Sequencing was carried out with an Illumina HiSeq 4000. To build TCR beta libraries, CDR3 regions were amplified by Arm-PCR using iRepertoire HTBI primers. Gel purification was performed on PCR products prior to sequencing. The original pipeline was this. Gene usage analysis of CDR3 amino acid clonotypes relied on the 62 TRBV and more than twelve TRBJ segments identified across samples. Filtered high-quality paired reads were merged into contigs using COPE and FqMerger. BLAST was used to align contigs to the IMGT TRBV, TRBD and TRBJ reference genes, and CDR3 was defined following IMGT. Clonotypes above 0.1% frequency were classified as highly expanded clones. Repertoire diversity was measured by Shannon entropy, and V-J evenness by the Gini coefficient. Public clonotypes were defined as clonotypes shared by more than one individual. TCRdb's own reprocessing of the public reads used fastp at Q25 and MiXCR and kept productive beta chains. Identical CDR3 protein sequences are pooled into one entry, listed with their most common genes and DNA. The V and J calls, along with clone size, are taken from TCRdb and not from the paper's own processing. The sample table records about 470,000 distinct CDR3 sequences; less than 25% of these occur just once. Roughly 8% of the sample belongs to the ten largest clones.

The CDR3 has 15 amino acids, counting the end cysteine and phenylalanine. Only the CDR3 part of the read is kept: 45 bases, read in frame from the first base. Taken from the germline V gene (reference sequence), the CDR1 and CDR2 loops are SEHNR and FQNEAQ. Read against the paper, the sample's time point label means: persistent/refractory GD, antithyroid drugs over 5 years with positive TRAb. For both TCR sequencing and RNA sequencing, RNA was extracted from PBMCs using TRIzol. The diagnosis of Graves' disease followed American Thyroid Association guidelines. Patients were recruited from an endocrinology department in Xi'an, China. Each patient gave 7 to 9.5 milliliters of peripheral blood, collected in an EDTA anticoagulant tube. PBMCs were isolated by Ficoll Paque Plus density gradient separation without further T cell sorting. An Agilent 2100 Bioanalyzer and agarose gel were used to check RNA quality, while a NanoDrop 2000 measured RNA concentration.

The V and J genes are TRBV7-9 and TRBJ2-5; TRBD2 might be the D gene, on 6 matching bases. This TCR derives from a female donor with Graves disease. This sample comprised peripheral blood mononuclear cells (PBMCs), obtained when the disease was refractory, from a patient treated with antithyroid drugs. For the CDR3, the sequence is CASSLGFGGEETQYF. Read as DNA, the sequence is TGTGCCAGTAGCTTAGGATTCGGGGGAGAAGAGACCCAGTACTTC.